This TCR beta chain stems from a study of follicular helper T cells after annual influenza vaccination (dated by TCRdb to 2015 to 2018). For context, the study as a whole: Blood was collected on days 0, 7 and 28 after each seasonal influenza vaccination. To study recall of cTfh clones, some subjects were followed across successive annual vaccinations spanning the 2013-2014, 2014-2015 and 2015-2016 seasons. One week after vaccination, a second recruited cohort of roughly eleven subjects (Table S1) displayed a similar ICOS+CD38+ cTfh response. Multi-year samples were available from six subjects, with four subjects covering two vaccination seasons and two subjects covering three seasons. Samples from 2013-2014 were cryopreserved, whereas samples from about 2015 were processed immediately after collection. Broader findings and caveats from the paper: Successive annual vaccinations recalled a recurrent oligoclonal ICOS+CD38+ cTfh response that contained tetramer and AIM influenza-specific clonotypes. ICOS+CD38+ cTfh clonality correlated with the frequency of that population, and its change correlated with the change in circulating plasmablast frequency. Day 7 ICOS+CD38+ clones were most often found later in ICOS-CD38- cTfh, suggesting that subset may serve as a memory reservoir. Productive TCRB sequences were recovered from only 10-20% of analyzed cells, so rare clonotypes could not be sampled.

In the case of this clone: Its recognized antigen is unknown. No much larger clone exists at a distance of one base, and base qualities are not known.

Libraries were prepared through the immunoSEQ multiplex PCR assay. Adaptive Biotechnologies handled the TCRB amplification, library preparation, sequencing and preliminary bioinformatics at Survey level resolution. TCRB sequencing used multiplex PCR amplification of genomic DNA from sorted cTfh populations. In the authors' own workflow: In R, clonality was calculated as 1 minus the normalized Shannon entropy, and the Gini index was computed using the R package ineq. Overlap score was defined as the summed counts of shared sequences divided by the total counts of all sequences in both compared samples. The significance of shared clonotypes was tested with Fisher's exact test, assuming a theoretical repertoire of 10^7 TCRB sequences. TCRdb took this table from immuneACCESS and kept in-frame rearrangements with V and J called. Such tables lack part of the clones; where checked against another copy, unresolved V genes explain under half of the gap, and the rest is unexplained. Clone size and V and J calls were adopted from that table, with D and trimming inferred from the DNA. For this sample the table gives about 8,700 clones, of which 82% were detected only once. The ten largest clones capture roughly 4.3% of the sample.

Spanning cysteine to phenylalanine, the CDR3 consists of 14 amino acids. The entry retains the CDR3 DNA only, 42 bases that are in frame from base 1. Trimming costs V 4 bases and J 1 base, and their ends lie 11 bases apart. As encoded in the germline V gene, CDR1 is SGHTA while CDR2 is FQGNSA. The sample's time point label, in plain terms: 2015-2016 season, 7 days after influenza vaccination. Adults were given seasonal inactivated influenza vaccine (Fluvarix), and sorted blood CD4 subsets were followed by TCRB sequencing before and after vaccination. To be eligible, subjects had to live in the community and must not have received influenza vaccine in the previous 6 months. Exclusions included influenza vaccine contraindications, substance abuse, HIV/AIDS, active malignancy, immunomodulatory medication and active illness such as respiratory infection. At each time point, somewhere between 40 and 100 mL of blood was taken. Non-naive CD4+CXCR5+PD-1+ cells were defined as circulating Tfh and were sorted into two fractions, ICOS+CD38+ and ICOS-CD38-. Either Ficoll-Paque PLUS or SepMate separation was used to isolate PBMC. Cell subsets were sorted from PBMC on a BD FACS Aria before DNA extraction.

The receptor comes from an adult who received the influenza vaccine. Sequencing used CXCR5+ CD38- circulating T follicular helper cells from blood, obtained 7 days after influenza vaccination. The cell subset or site label, as the study defines it: circulating Tfh, non-naive CD4+CXCR5+PD-1+ (ICOS+CD38+ or ICOS-CD38-). The chain couples TRBV7-2 to TRBJ2-7, with TRBD2 tentatively as D gene (6 bases match). The nucleotides read TGTGCCAGCAGCTCAGGTGGGGGGTCCTACGAGCAGTACTTC. This yields the protein CASSSGGGSYEQYF.